One and the same sample provided the 14 T cell receptor beta chains below, sequenced in a study of shared clonotypes between healthy human individuals. Libraries were prepared by immunoSEQ multiplex PCR; TCRdb keeps only in-frame clonotypes and omits some of them. The sample includes about 2.1 million clones, 85% to 95% seen only once; the top ten take under 2%. Positively selected for CCR7, the CD45RO-negative cells used as naive CD8 cells excluded terminally differentiated effector memory CD45RA+ cells. Sequenced input: naive CD8+ T cells from PBMCs. These receptors were obtained from a young man in good health. Some clones in this sample may be carry-over from other donors' samples.

The chain combines TRBV7-9 with TRBJ2-1, with D maybe TRBD2 (7 bases). Deletions cut 5 bases from V and 10 bases from J, with 21 bases between. The CDR3 is 15 amino acids. Germline V gene data show CDR1 as SEHNR and CDR2 as FQNEAQ (reference sequence). CDR3 DNA: TGTGCCAGCAGCAAAACACGGGAGGCGAGGGGGGAGCAGTTCTTC. Amino acids: CASSKTREARGEQFF. The variable domain in full, with the rest retrieved from reference TRBV7-9 and TRBJ2-1, is DTGVSQNPRHKITKRGQNVTFRCDPISEHNRLYWYRQTLGQGPEFLTYFQNEAQLEKSRLLSDRFSAERPKGSFSTLEIQRTEQGDSAMYLCASSKTREARGEQFFGPGTRLTVL.

This clone was seen once. The J gene is TRBJ2-4, the V gene TRBV18, with 12 bases lining up with TRBD1. CDR1 is KGHSH and CDR2 is LQKENI in the germline V gene. The junction had 7 bases not matched to a gene; V was cut back by 1 base and J by 0 bases. CDR3 length: 19 amino acids. CDR3 residues: CASSPQGQGAPLAKNIQYF. CDR3 nucleotide sequence: TGTGCCAGCTCACCACAGGGACAGGGGGCACCTCTAGCCAAAAACATTCAGTACTTC. Full variable domain (outside the CDR3, taken from reference TRBV18 and TRBJ2-4): NAGVMQNPRHLVRRRGQEARLRCSPMKGHSHVYWYRQLPEEGLKFMVYLQKENIIDESGMPKERFSAEFPKEGPSILRIQQVVRGDSAAYFCASSPQGQGAPLAKNIQYFGAGTRLSVL.

For this clone: Other DNA sequences within the sample encode an identical CDR3. CDR3 protein: CASSLVLGNEQFF. The CDR3 nucleotides are TGTGCCAGCAGCTTAGTTTTGGGGAATGAGCAGTTCTTC. The rearrangement uses TRBV7-9 and TRBJ2-1; D unclear. The V end lost 1 base, the J end lost 7 bases, and 8 bases lay between the germline ends. Germline-derived CDR1 and CDR2 are SEHNR and FQNEAQ (reference sequence). This CDR3 is built from 13 residues.

The chain combines TRBV7-9 with TRBJ2-3, with D hard to call. V lost 5 bases and J 5 bases, leaving 8 bases between the germline ends. The germline CDR1 and CDR2 sequences are SEHNR and FQNEAQ (reference sequence). The CDR3 is 12 amino acids. Here the CDR3 DNA reads TGTGCCAGCAGCCCCATCCAAGATACGCAGTATTTT. As protein: CASSPIQDTQYF.

The V gene is TRBV5-8, the J gene TRBJ2-4; unclear D gene. The CDR3 contains 16 residues. Per the germline V gene, CDR1 is SGHTS and CDR2 is YDEGEE. V was pared by 0 bases and J by 0 bases, with 10 bases between. Here the CDR3 DNA reads TGTGCCAGCAGCTTGGAAATGGGTTTAGCCAAAAACATTCAGTACTTC. Its translation: CASSLEMGLAKNIQYF. The entire variable domain, with the rest obtained from reference TRBV5-8 and TRBJ2-4, is as follows: EAGVTQSPTHLIKTRGQQATLRCSPISGHTSVYWYQQALGLGLQFLLWYDEGEERNRGNFPPRFSGRQFPNYSSELNVNALELEDSALYLCASSLEMGLAKNIQYFGAGTRLSVL.

The CDR3 bases are TGTGCCACCCTACGAGGATCTAACTATGGCTACACCTTC. This encodes CATLRGSNYGYTF. The chain couples TRBV19 to TRBJ1-2, with D unclear. The CDR3 has 13 residues. V gave up 10 bases and J gave up 0 bases, with 12 bases separating them. Germline CDR1 reads LNHDA; CDR2 reads SQIVND (reference sequence).

The gene calls are TRBV5-4 and TRBJ1-1; TRBD1 aligns across 9 bases. CDR1 SGHNT and CDR2 YYREEE come from the germline V gene (reference sequence). Unmatched junction bases numbered 8, after V lost 5 bases and J lost 3 bases. CDR3 length: 15 residues. For the CDR3, the DNA is TGTGCCAGCAGGGCGGTACAGGGGGCTCACACTGAAGCTTTCTTT. Amino acids: CASRAVQGAHTEAFF.

This chain links TRBV10-2 with TRBJ2-7; TRBD1 is a possible D gene (6 bases). The CDR3 length is 13 residues. In germline, CDR1 is WSHSY, CDR2 SAAADI. Trimming removed 8 bases from V and 2 bases from J, with 13 bases in between. The CDR3 spells CASQKGQPYEQYF. DNA for the CDR3: TGCGCCAGCCAGAAAGGACAGCCCTACGAGCAGTACTTC.

In this sample, this clone turned up once. The sample holds other DNA sequences that translate to the same CDR3. The gene calls are TRBV28 and TRBJ1-5; TRBD1 is a possible D gene (6 bases). Germline loops: CDR1 MDHEN, CDR2 SYDVKM. The CDR3 loop spans 14 amino acids. Trimming stripped 2 bases from V and 6 bases from J, with 11 bases between. CDR3 region: CASSLVQGSQPQHF. The CDR3 coding sequence is TGTGCCAGCAGTTTAGTACAGGGCAGTCAGCCCCAGCATTTT.

The V gene is TRBV28, the J gene TRBJ2-2, with 11 bases aligning to TRBD1. Germline lookup yields CDR1 MDHEN and CDR2 SYDVKM. The CDR3 runs to 15 residues. Trimming at V came to 4 bases and at J to 5 bases, leaving 3 bases not matched to a gene. The CDR3 DNA follows: TGTGCCAGCAGTTGGACAGGGGGCTGGACCGGGGAGCTGTTTTTT. It is translated as CASSWTGGWTGELFF.

The chain employs TRBV9 and TRBJ2-2; D remains ambiguous. CDR3 length equals 15 residues. Germline CDR1 is SGDLS and CDR2 is YYNGEE. The V end was cut by 4 bases, the J end by 5 bases, with 15 bases between. This chain's CDR3 is CASSPFGAGTGELFF. DNA of the CDR3: TGTGCCAGCAGCCCTTTCGGCGCTGGGACCGGGGAGCTGTTTTTT. Drawing the rest from reference TRBV9 and TRBJ2-2, the complete variable domain is DSGVTQTPKHLITATGQRVTLRCSPRSGDLSVYWYQQSLDQGLQFLIQYYNGEERAKGNILERFSAQQFPDLHSELNLSSLELGDSALYFCASSPFGAGTGELFFGEGSRLTVL.

The rearrangement joins TRBV5-6 to TRBJ1-5; 8 nucleotides match TRBD1. V gave up 4 bases and J gave up 2 bases; unmatched junction bases: 5. The CDR3 runs to 15 residues. Germline V lookup: CDR1 SGHDT, CDR2 YYEEEE. The CDR3 DNA reads as TGTGCCAGCAGCGCAGGGGGCGTACGCAATCAGCCCCAGCATTTT. It specifies CASSAGGVRNQPQHF.

The rearrangement joins TRBV11-3 to TRBJ2-1; no clear D. The CDR3 totals 15 residues. CDR1 SGHNT and CDR2 YENEEA come from the germline V gene. Trimming left V 5 bases short and J 0 bases short, with 11 bases between. The CDR3 loop is CASSLTASSYNEQFF. In DNA form, the CDR3 reads TGTGCCAGCAGCCTAACGGCCAGCTCCTACAATGAGCAGTTCTTC.

This chain uses TRBV4-3 with TRBJ2-2; either TRBD1 or TRBD2 may supply D (5 bases each). Germline V gives CDR1 LGHNA, CDR2 YSLEER. This CDR3 has 14 residues. Trimming took off 0 bases at V and 4 bases at J, with 6 bases between the two ends. CDR3 sequence: CASSQDGGTGELFF. Here the CDR3 DNA reads TGCGCCAGCAGCCAAGATGGGGGCACCGGGGAGCTGTTTTTT.